The 32 T cell receptor beta chains below all came from one sample that was sequenced in a study of T cells in Graves' hyperthyroidism and ophthalmopathy. RNA transcripts yielded amplified TCR beta CDR3 regions. A first-round RT-PCR of the TCR CDR3 used the HTBI primer set. TCRdb re-called the multiplex PCR reads with MiXCR, one entry per CDR3 protein. The sample has 300,000 to 450,000 distinct CDR3 sequences, roughly 14% seen once. The sample comprised blood. The receptors were gathered from a woman aged 25 to 39 with Graves' ophthalmopathy.

This clonotype has a handful of counts. This rearrangement joins TRBV30 to TRBJ1-6; D uncertain. V was cut by 2 bases and J by 9 bases, with 8 bases left in between. The CDR3 loop spans 12 amino acids. Germline values: CDR1 GTSNPN, CDR2 SVGIG (reference sequence). The CDR3 loop is CAWSFDSSPLHF. As DNA, the CDR3 is TGTGCCTGGAGTTTCGATAGTTCACCCCTCCACTTT.

This rearrangement joins TRBV6-1 to TRBJ2-4, with D perhaps matching TRBD1 or TRBD2 (5 bases each). Germline V gene sequence: CDR1 MNHNS, CDR2 SASEGT. V lost 7 bases and J 6 bases, leaving 10 bases between the germline ends. The CDR3 runs 12 residues. CDR3 loop: CASTAGTNIQYF. As DNA, the CDR3 is TGTGCCAGCACGGCAGGGACAAACATTCAGTACTTC.

The sample holds many counts of this clonotype. The V call is TRBV28, the J call TRBJ1-6; 7 nucleotides match TRBD1. Germline values: CDR1 MDHEN, CDR2 SYDVKM. The V segment lost 6 bases and the J segment 5 bases; nucleotides outside the gene matches: 4. This CDR3 is built from 14 residues. The chain's CDR3 is CASRQGSDNSPLHF. Written as DNA, the CDR3 is TGTGCCAGCAGACAGGGGTCGGATAATTCACCCCTCCACTTT.

This clonotype was seen many times. The J gene is TRBJ2-1, the V gene TRBV2, with 10 bases aligning to TRBD1. Germline trimming cut 4 bases from V and 10 bases from J; bases unmatched to any gene: 7. The CDR3 extends over 14 amino acids. Looked up from germline, CDR1 is SNHLY and CDR2 is FYNNEI. CDR3 sequence: CASSVWDRGSEQFF. The CDR3 nucleotides are TGTGCCAGCAGTGTGTGGGACAGGGGATCCGAGCAGTTCTTC.

The table lists this clonotype with many counts. This sequence joins TRBV20-1 and TRBJ2-3; TRBD1 might be the D (6 bases). Germline V gene lookup returns CDR1 DFQATT and CDR2 SNEGSKA (reference sequence). Trimming removed 3 bases at V and 6 bases at J, with 19 bases between. The CDR3 has 15 residues. Written as DNA, the CDR3 is TGCAGTGCTAGCGCAGGGGTGGTGGTGTTCGATACGCAGTATTTT. It encodes CSASAGVVVFDTQYF.

The rearrangement links TRBV6-5 to TRBJ2-5; no definite D call. V dropped 0 bases and J dropped 4 bases, with 12 bases sitting between them. CDR3 length: 15 amino acids. Per the germline V gene, CDR1 is MNHEY and CDR2 is SVGAGI. The CDR3, as DNA: TGTGCCAGCAGTTACTCGGACCCTAGGCGAGAGACCCAGTACTTC. It yields the protein CASSYSDPRRETQYF.

The chain combines TRBV12-3 or TRBV12-4 with TRBJ2-5; 14 positions agree with TRBD2. The CDR3 covers 18 residues. The V and J ends lost 5 bases and 2 bases, in that order; junction bases with no gene match: 10. The DNA for the CDR3 is TGTGCCAGCAGTCGAGACCCGGGACTAGCGGGGGCACAAGAGACCCAGTACTTC. This sequence encodes CASSRDPGLAGAQETQYF.

There are many counts of this clonotype. This chain links TRBV2 with TRBJ1-6; 8 nucleotides agree with TRBD1. This CDR3 has 16 amino acids. Germline CDR1 and CDR2: SNHLY and FYNNEI. V shed 8 bases, J shed 10 bases, and the junction held 16 bases outside the gene matches. The CDR3 sequence: CASAVRRDRGYSPLHF. The CDR3 DNA reads TGTGCCAGCGCAGTCCGCCGAGACAGGGGTTACTCACCCCTCCACTTT.

This clonotype appeared many times. The gene calls are TRBV7-8 and TRBJ2-7, with D maybe TRBD2 (6 bases). Trimming cost V 2 bases and J 0 bases, with 17 bases left between them. In germline, CDR1 is SGHVS, CDR2 FQNEAQ. There are 17 residues in the CDR3. The CDR3 DNA reads as TGTGCCAGCAGCTTAATGGGACTCAAGGCTCGCTCCTACGAGCAGTACTTC. This encodes CASSLMGLKARSYEQYF.

This clonotype was seen many times. The J gene is TRBJ2-3, the V gene TRBV7-2; 11 nucleotides agree with TRBD2. V trimming: 6 bases; J trimming: 4 bases; junction bases outside the gene matches: 9. The CDR3 has 16 amino acids. The germline CDR1 and CDR2 sequences are SGHTA and FQGNSA. CDR3 DNA sequence: TGTGCCAGCAGTCCTTTAGCGGGGGGGCGTGCAGATACGCAGTATTTT. Protein: CASSPLAGGRADTQYF.

This chain uses TRBV29-1 with TRBJ2-2, with a possible D match to TRBD1 (6 bases). V was trimmed by 6 bases and J by 6 bases, leaving 17 bases between them. CDR3 length equals 14 residues. Germline assignment: CDR1 SQVTM and CDR2 ANQGSEA. The DNA for the CDR3 is TGCAGCGTCCGGGACAATCCATTACCCGGGGAGCTGTTTTTT. This gives the protein CSVRDNPLPGELFF.

This clonotype was seen at least ten times. The chain employs TRBV20-1 and TRBJ2-5, with D possibly called TRBD1 or TRBD2 (6 bases each). Germline lookup yields CDR1 DFQATT and CDR2 SNEGSKA (reference sequence). The V end was cut by 0 bases, the J end by 2 bases, with 13 bases between. The CDR3 loop spans 15 amino acids. CDR3 protein: CSARDGGGTQETQYF. In DNA, the CDR3 is TGCAGTGCTAGAGACGGGGGCGGGACGCAAGAGACCCAGTACTTC.

This clonotype was counted many times. The chain recombines TRBV18 with TRBJ1-4, with D possibly TRBD1 on 5 matching bases. CDR3 length: 15 amino acids. Germline V gene sequence: CDR1 KGHSH, CDR2 LQKENI. Trimming shortened V by 5 bases and J by 3 bases, and 13 bases separated the two germline ends. The CDR3, as DNA: TGTGCCAGCTCATCGTCGGGGGGAGCTAATGAAAAACTGTTTTTT. This codes for CASSSSGGANEKLFF.

This clonotype was recorded at least ten times. The rearrangement links TRBV28 to TRBJ1-2; 7 nucleotides agree with TRBD1. This CDR3 region has 15 residues. After removal of 6 bases from V and 4 bases from J, the junction contained 11 bases not matched to a gene. Germline V gene sequence: CDR1 MDHEN, CDR2 SYDVKM. The CDR3 coding sequence is TGTGCCAGCAGCCTAGGGGCGACAGGGCTCTATGGCTACACCTTC. This encodes CASSLGATGLYGYTF.

The V and J genes are TRBV7-8 and TRBJ2-1; 9 bases are shared with TRBD2. V gave up 6 bases and J gave up 2 bases; unmatched junction bases: 5. Germline V CDR1 and CDR2: SGHVS, FQNEAQ. The CDR3 has 15 amino acids. Here the CDR3 reads CASRIKRGAYNEQFF. The CDR3 coding sequence is TGTGCCAGCAGAATCAAGCGGGGGGCCTACAATGAGCAGTTCTTC.

The chain carries TRBV5-1 and TRBJ1-2, with a possible D match to TRBD1 (6 bases). This CDR3 contains 15 residues. Germline-derived CDR1 and CDR2 are SGHRS and YFSETQ. V lost 0 bases and J lost 6, with 15 bases in between. The CDR3 region is CASSLVLGAGHGYTF. In nucleotides, the CDR3 is TGCGCCAGCAGCTTGGTTCTGGGGGCAGGCCATGGCTACACCTTC.

This clonotype has just a few counts. The CDR3 DNA reads as TGTGCCAGCAGAACCGGGACAGGTACGAATGGCTACACCTTC. It specifies CASRTGTGTNGYTF. The J gene is TRBJ1-2, the V gene TRBV6-1; 8 nucleotides align to TRBD1. Germline V gene data show CDR1 as MNHNS and CDR2 as SASEGT. CDR3 size: 14 residues. Unmatched junction bases numbered 9, after V lost 6 bases and J lost 6 bases.

The V call is TRBV9, the J call TRBJ1-3; perhaps TRBD1 as D (5 bases). The CDR3 sequence is 15 residues long. V was clipped by 0 bases and J by 0 bases, with 7 bases between them. The germline V gene has CDR1 SGDLS and CDR2 YYNGEE. The CDR3 nucleotides read TGTGCCAGCAGCGTAGCAGGGACCTCTGGAAACACCATATATTTT. Amino acid sequence: CASSVAGTSGNTIYF.

This clonotype appeared a few times. The J gene is TRBJ2-2, the V gene TRBV30; tentatively, D is TRBD1 (5 bases). CDR1 is GTSNPN and CDR2 is SVGIG in the germline V gene (reference sequence). V gave up 1 base and J gave up 7 bases, with 19 bases separating them. The CDR3 totals 16 residues. CDR3 region: CAWSGAWGGIGGELFF. In DNA form, the CDR3 reads TGTGCCTGGAGTGGGGCTTGGGGCGGAATCGGCGGGGAGCTGTTTTTT.

This clonotype occurred once. A read error may be the cause here, since a much bigger clone is one base away. This chain joins TRBV7-9 and TRBJ1-2; D ambiguous. Germline values: CDR1 SEHNR, CDR2 FQNEAQ (reference sequence). The V end lost 2 bases, the J end lost 4 bases, and 8 bases lay between the germline ends. The CDR3 is 13 amino acids. The CDR3 loop is CASSLRRSYGYTF. In DNA, the CDR3 is TGTGCCAGCAGCTTACGACGGTCCTATGGCTACACCTTC. The full variable domain, with the rest looked up from reference TRBV7-9 and TRBJ1-2, is DTGVSQNPRHKITKRGQNVTFRCDPISEHNRLYWYRQTLGQGPEFLTYFQNEAQLEKSRLLSDRFSAERPKGSFSTLEIQRTEQGDSAMYLCASSLRRSYGYTFGSGTRLTVV.

This clonotype was seen ten or more times. The chain has TRBV5-1 and TRBJ2-2; TRBD1 might be the D (5 bases). Germline lookup yields CDR1 SGHRS and CDR2 YFSETQ. With 1 base removed from V and 4 bases from J, the gap between germline ends came to 11 bases. The CDR3 is 15 amino acids. DNA for the CDR3: TGCGCCAGCAGCTTGTTTGCAGGGCGCACCGGGGAGCTGTTTTTT. This gives the protein CASSLFAGRTGELFF.

This clonotype occurred a few times. This chain uses TRBV20-1 with TRBJ2-4; a possible D gene is TRBD2 (6 bases). Trimming took 5 bases from V and 9 from J, leaving 14 bases between them. This CDR3 spans 12 amino acids. CDR1 is DFQATT and CDR2 is SNEGSKA in the germline V gene (reference sequence). The CDR3 nucleotides read TGCAGTGCTCATCGACTAGTTGGCATTCAGTACTTC. Translating gives CSAHRLVGIQYF.

This clonotype was counted ten times or more. V gene TRBV20-1 combines with J gene TRBJ2-3; the match to TRBD2 covers 7 bases. With V trimmed by 1 base and J by 0 bases, 4 bases remained unmatched. The CDR3 sequence is 15 residues long. Germline V CDR1 and CDR2: DFQATT, SNEGSKA (reference sequence). CDR3 in amino acids: CSARGAGASTDTQYF. CDR3 nucleotides: TGCAGTGCTAGAGGGGCGGGAGCTAGCACAGATACGCAGTATTTT.

The V call is TRBV13, the J call TRBJ2-5, with TRBD2 matching over 11 bases. J lost 0 bases, V lost 4 bases, and 4 bases had no gene match. The CDR3 covers 16 residues. Germline V gene sequence: CDR1 PRHDT, CDR2 FYEKMQ (reference sequence). CDR3 region: CASSSQLAGDQETQYF. The CDR3 bases are TGTGCCAGCAGCTCCCAACTAGCGGGGGACCAAGAGACCCAGTACTTC.

At least ten counts were recorded for this clonotype. This chain connects TRBV5-1 to TRBJ1-1, with D perhaps TRBD1 (5 bases). CDR1 SGHRS and CDR2 YFSETQ come from the germline V gene. V lost 3 bases and J 2 bases, leaving 11 bases between the germline ends. The CDR3 runs to 14 residues. CDR3 sequence reads: CASSWDTGNTEAFF. CDR3 sequence (DNA): TGCGCCAGCAGCTGGGATACAGGAAACACTGAAGCTTTCTTT. The full variable domain, with the rest looked up from reference TRBV5-1 and TRBJ1-1, is KAGVTQTPRYLIKTRGQQVTLSCSPISGHRSVSWYQQTPGQGLQFLFEYFSETQRNKGNFPGRFSGRQFSNSRSEMNVSTLELGDSALYLCASSWDTGNTEAFFGQGTRLTVV.

This clonotype came up a few times. The J gene is TRBJ1-1, the V gene TRBV6-1, with 8 bases fitting TRBD1. Germline V gives CDR1 MNHNS, CDR2 SASEGT. The CDR3 loop spans 14 amino acids. J was trimmed by 4 bases and V by 3 bases; bases with no gene match: 4. CDR3 protein: CASSDATGGTEAFF. CDR3 nucleotide sequence: TGTGCCAGCAGTGACGCAACAGGGGGCACTGAAGCTTTCTTT.

A few counts support this clonotype. This chain connects TRBV20-1 to TRBJ2-2, with D perhaps TRBD1 (5 bases). Germline values: CDR1 DFQATT, CDR2 SNEGSKA (reference sequence). This CDR3 is built from 14 residues. Trimming took 2 bases from V and 4 from J, leaving 11 bases between them. The CDR3 sequence: CSARIDRSTGELFF. The CDR3 DNA is TGCAGTGCTAGAATTGACAGATCCACCGGGGAGCTGTTTTTT.

The table lists this clonotype with many counts. The chain is built from TRBV28 and TRBJ2-2; 7 bases line up with TRBD2. The CDR3 covers 15 residues. With 7 bases clipped from V and 7 bases from J, the junction kept 12 bases outside the gene matches. Germline CDR1 and CDR2: MDHEN and SYDVKM. The CDR3 sequence: CASTSWGGTGGELFF. The DNA of the CDR3 is TGTGCCAGCACCTCTTGGGGGGGTACAGGCGGGGAGCTGTTTTTT.

This clonotype was recorded many times. The rearrangement joins TRBV7-3 to TRBJ2-3; no firm D call. The germline gives CDR1 SGHTA, CDR2 FQGTGA. The CDR3 covers 15 residues. Trimming took off 5 bases at V and 3 bases at J, with 15 bases between the two ends. CDR3 protein: CASSHSPMNTDTQYF. The CDR3 DNA is TGTGCCAGCAGCCATTCTCCAATGAATACAGATACGCAGTATTTT.

V gene TRBV9 combines with J gene TRBJ2-2; D tentatively reads TRBD1 or TRBD2 (5 bases each). The V end was cut by 0 bases, the J end by 1 base, with 13 bases between. The CDR3 has 17 residues. Germline V gene sequence: CDR1 SGDLS, CDR2 YYNGEE. CDR3 sequence (DNA): TGTGCCAGCAGCGTAGTGCTTGGGGGTTTGAACACCGGGGAGCTGTTTTTT. Translation: CASSVVLGGLNTGELFF.

This clonotype was observed at least ten times. The gene calls are TRBV20-1 and TRBJ1-1; TRBD1 agrees at 7 bases. This CDR3 is 15 amino acids long. Trimming took 6 bases from V and 0 from J; bases not matched to a gene: 10. Looked up from germline, CDR1 is DFQATT and CDR2 is SNEGSKA (reference sequence). The CDR3: CSANTLTGLNTEAFF. In DNA, the CDR3 is TGCAGTGCCAATACCTTGACAGGGCTGAACACTGAAGCTTTCTTT.

This clonotype was counted at least ten times. The chain combines TRBV4-1 with TRBJ2-1; 12 bases agree with TRBD2. This CDR3 has 15 amino acids. V shed 0 bases and J 8 bases; nucleotides not matched to a gene: 2. The germline CDR1 and CDR2 sequences are MGHRA and YSYEKL. Here the CDR3 reads CASSQESSGGDEQFF. Here the CDR3 DNA reads TGCGCCAGCAGCCAAGAGTCTAGCGGGGGGGATGAGCAGTTCTTC.